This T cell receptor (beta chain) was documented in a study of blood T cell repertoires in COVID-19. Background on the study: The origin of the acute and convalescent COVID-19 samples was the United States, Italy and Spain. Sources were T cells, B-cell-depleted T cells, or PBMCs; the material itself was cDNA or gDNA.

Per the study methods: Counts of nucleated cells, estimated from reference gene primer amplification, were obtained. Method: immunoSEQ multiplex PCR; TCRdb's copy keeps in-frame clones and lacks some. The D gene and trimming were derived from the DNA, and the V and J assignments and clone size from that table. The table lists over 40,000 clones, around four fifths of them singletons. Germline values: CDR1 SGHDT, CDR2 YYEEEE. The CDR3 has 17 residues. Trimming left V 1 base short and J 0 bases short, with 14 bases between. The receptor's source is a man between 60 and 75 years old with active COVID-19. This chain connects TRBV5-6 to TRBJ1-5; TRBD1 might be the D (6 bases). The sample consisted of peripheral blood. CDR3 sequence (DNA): TGTGCCAGCAGCTTGAGGGGGGGAAGGCATAGCAATCAGCCCCAGCATTTT. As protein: CASSLRGGRHSNQPQHF.